This TCR beta chain derives from a study of cytotoxic CD8 clonotypes in ibrutinib-treated CLL. At the level of the study: Across the patients, roughly ten were relapsed/refractory, 15 treatment-naive and about 18 IGHV unmutated. Average yields of 255,043 productive templates and tens of thousands of productive rearrangements characterized the samples.

Depths of 1 in 200,000 to 1 in 1 million T cells were the sequencing target. Data came from immunoSEQ multiplex PCR; TCRdb stores just in-frame clones and leaves some out. The data contain under 150,000 clones, 84% of them singletons. Points on this clone: Its specificity is unknown.

Points from the study as a whole: Public clonotypes were rare and shrank or held steady on treatment.

Trimming stripped 4 bases from V and 0 bases from J, with 10 bases between. The CDR3 contains 15 residues. Germline V lookup: CDR1 SGHVS, CDR2 FNYEAQ. Sample: PBMCs, taken after 24 months of ibrutinib treatment. This receptor was identified in a human donor with chronic lymphocytic leukemia. This chain uses TRBV7-6 with TRBJ1-3; D gene unclear. The CDR3: CASSSYETSGNTIYF. In DNA, the CDR3 is TGTGCCAGCAGCTCCTACGAAACCTCTGGAAACACCATATATTTT.